Sequencing of this T cell receptor beta chain was carried out in a study of early T cells in non-severe SARS-CoV-2 infection. Researchers tagged individual cDNA molecules with unique molecular identifiers. One entry per CDR3 protein, called by TCRdb with MiXCR from the 5' RACE reads. This sample has around 84,000 distinct CDR3 sequences, with roughly a tenth found just once. Between the trimmed V and J ends, which lost 4 bases and 0 bases, there was a span of 13 bases. The CDR3 is 16 amino acids. Germline CDR1 reads SGHTA; CDR2 reads FQGTGA. The V call is TRBV7-3, the J call TRBJ2-1; D possibly corresponds to TRBD2 (6 bases). The receptor comes from an adult who was a healthcare worker with PCR-confirmed SARS-CoV-2 infection or an uninfected control (not recorded which). The sample in question was whole blood, obtained at baseline. The CDR3 nucleotides are TGTGCCAGCAGCTCACCGGGACTCGGCTCCTACAATGAGCAGTTCTTC. Its translation: CASSSPGLGSYNEQFF. Variable domain in full (rest from reference TRBV7-3 and TRBJ2-1): GAGVSQTPSNKVTEKGKYVELRCDPISGHTALYWYRQSLGQGPEFLIYFQGTGAADDSGLPNDRFFAVRPEGSVSTLKIQRTERGDSAVYLCASSSPGLGSYNEQFFGPGTRLTVL.